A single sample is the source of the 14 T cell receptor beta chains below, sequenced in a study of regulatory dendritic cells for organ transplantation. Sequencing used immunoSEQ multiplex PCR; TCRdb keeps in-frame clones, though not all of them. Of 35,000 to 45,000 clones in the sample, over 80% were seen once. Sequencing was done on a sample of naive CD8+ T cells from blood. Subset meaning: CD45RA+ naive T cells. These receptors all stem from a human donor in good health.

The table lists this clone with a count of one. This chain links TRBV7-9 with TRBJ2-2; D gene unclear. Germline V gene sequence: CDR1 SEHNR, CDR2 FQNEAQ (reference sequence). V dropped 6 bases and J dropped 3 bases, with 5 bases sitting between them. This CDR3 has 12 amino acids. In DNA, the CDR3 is TGTGCCAGCAGGGGCTACACCGGGGAGCTGTTTTTT. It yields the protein CASRGYTGELFF.

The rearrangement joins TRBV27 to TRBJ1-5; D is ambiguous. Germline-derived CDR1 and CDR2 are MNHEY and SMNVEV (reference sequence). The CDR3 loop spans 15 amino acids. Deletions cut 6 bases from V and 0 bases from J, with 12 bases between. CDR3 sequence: CASRPDGNSNQPQHF. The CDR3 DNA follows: TGTGCCAGCAGACCGGACGGTAATAGCAATCAGCCCCAGCATTTT.

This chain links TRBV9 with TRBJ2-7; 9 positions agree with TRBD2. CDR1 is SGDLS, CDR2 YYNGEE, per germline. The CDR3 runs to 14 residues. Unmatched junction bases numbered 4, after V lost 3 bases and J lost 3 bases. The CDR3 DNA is TGTGCCAGCAGCGAGACTAGCGGATTCTACGAGCAGTACTTC. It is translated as CASSETSGFYEQYF.

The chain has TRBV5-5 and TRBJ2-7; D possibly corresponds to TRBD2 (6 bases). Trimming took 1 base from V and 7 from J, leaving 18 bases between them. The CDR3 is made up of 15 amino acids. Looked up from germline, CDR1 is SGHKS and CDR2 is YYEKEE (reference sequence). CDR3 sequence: CASSLYLAPTGEQYF. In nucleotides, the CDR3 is TGTGCCAGCAGCTTGTATCTAGCGCCCACTGGGGAGCAGTACTTC.

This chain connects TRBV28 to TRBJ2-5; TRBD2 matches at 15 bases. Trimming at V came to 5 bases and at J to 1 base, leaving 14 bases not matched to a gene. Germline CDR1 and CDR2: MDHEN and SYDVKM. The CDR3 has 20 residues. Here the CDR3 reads CASSATRGTSGRIRQETQYF. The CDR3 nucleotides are TGTGCCAGCAGTGCGACAAGAGGGACTAGCGGGAGGATACGCCAAGAGACCCAGTACTTC.

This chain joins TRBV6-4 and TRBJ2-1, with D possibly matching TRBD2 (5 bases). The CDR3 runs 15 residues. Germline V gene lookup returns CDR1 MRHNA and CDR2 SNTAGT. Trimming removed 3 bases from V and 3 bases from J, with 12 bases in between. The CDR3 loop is CASSESWESYNEQFF. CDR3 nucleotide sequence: TGTGCCAGCAGTGAATCGTGGGAGAGCTACAATGAGCAGTTCTTC.

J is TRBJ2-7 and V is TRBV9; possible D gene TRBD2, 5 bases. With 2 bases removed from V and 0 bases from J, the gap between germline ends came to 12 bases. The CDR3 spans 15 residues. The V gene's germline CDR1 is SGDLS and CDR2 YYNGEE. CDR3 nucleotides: TGTGCCAGCAGCGTCTCCAGCGGTAGCTCCTACGAGCAGTACTTC. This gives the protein CASSVSSGSSYEQYF.

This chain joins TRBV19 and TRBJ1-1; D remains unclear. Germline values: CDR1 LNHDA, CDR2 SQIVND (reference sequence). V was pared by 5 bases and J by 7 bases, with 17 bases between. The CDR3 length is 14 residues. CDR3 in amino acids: CASSLDLEVGEAFF. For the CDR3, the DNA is TGTGCCAGTAGTCTTGACCTCGAGGTCGGTGAAGCTTTCTTT.

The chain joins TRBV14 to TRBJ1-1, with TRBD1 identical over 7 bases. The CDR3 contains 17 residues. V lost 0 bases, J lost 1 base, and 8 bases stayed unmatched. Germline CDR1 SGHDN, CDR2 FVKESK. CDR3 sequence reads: CASSQDEIRGGNTEAFF. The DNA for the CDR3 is TGTGCCAGCAGCCAAGACGAAATCAGGGGGGGGAACACTGAAGCTTTCTTT.

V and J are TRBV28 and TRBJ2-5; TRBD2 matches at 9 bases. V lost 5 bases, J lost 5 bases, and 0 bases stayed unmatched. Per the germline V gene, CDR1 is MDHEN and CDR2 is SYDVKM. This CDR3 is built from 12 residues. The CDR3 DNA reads TGTGCCAGCAGTACTAGCGGGGAGACCCAGTACTTC. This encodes CASSTSGETQYF.

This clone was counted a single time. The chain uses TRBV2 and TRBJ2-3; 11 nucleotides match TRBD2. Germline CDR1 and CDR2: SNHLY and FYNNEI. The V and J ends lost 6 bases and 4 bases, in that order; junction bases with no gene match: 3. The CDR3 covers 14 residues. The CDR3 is CASSTSGSADTQYF. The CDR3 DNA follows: TGTGCCAGCAGCACTAGCGGGAGTGCAGATACGCAGTATTTT.

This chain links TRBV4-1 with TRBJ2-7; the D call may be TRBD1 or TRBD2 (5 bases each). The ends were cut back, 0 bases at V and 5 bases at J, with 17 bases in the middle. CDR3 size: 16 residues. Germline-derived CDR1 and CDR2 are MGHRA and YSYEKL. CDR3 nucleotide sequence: TGCGCCAGCAGCCAAGAAATCTCAGGGACCGGTCACGAGCAGTACTTC. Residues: CASSQEISGTGHEQYF.

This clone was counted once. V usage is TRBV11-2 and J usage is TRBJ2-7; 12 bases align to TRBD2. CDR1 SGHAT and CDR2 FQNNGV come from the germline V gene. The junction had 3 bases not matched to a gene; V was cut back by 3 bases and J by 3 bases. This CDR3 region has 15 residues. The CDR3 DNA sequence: TGTGCCAGCAGCTTGACTAGCGGGGGACACTACGAGCAGTACTTC. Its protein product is CASSLTSGGHYEQYF.

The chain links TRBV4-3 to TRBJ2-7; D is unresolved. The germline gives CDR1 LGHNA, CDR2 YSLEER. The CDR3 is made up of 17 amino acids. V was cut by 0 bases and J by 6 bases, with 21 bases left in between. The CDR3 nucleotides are TGCGCCAGCAGCCAAGATTATTCCGGGTCCACGAGGAGCGAGCAGTACTTC. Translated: CASSQDYSGSTRSEQYF.